Each of the 28 T cell receptor beta chains below was sequenced from the same sample in a study of shared clonotypes between healthy human individuals. The table came from immunoSEQ multiplex PCR; TCRdb's copy has only in-frame clones and leaves some out. The sample holds 730,000 or so clones, 72% seen once. Sequencing was performed on memory CD4+ T cells sorted from blood. Subset meaning: CD45RA-negative fraction. These TCRs come from a woman in her 30s in good health.

The V call is TRBV7-2, the J call TRBJ1-1; D remains ambiguous. CDR3 length: 15 residues. Trimming shortened V by 1 base and J by 4 bases, and 13 bases separated the two germline ends. Germline V gene data show CDR1 as SGHTA and CDR2 as FQGNSA. The CDR3 protein is CASSLGVLVVTEAFF. DNA for the CDR3: TGTGCCAGCAGCTTAGGTGTTTTGGTTGTCACTGAAGCTTTCTTT.

As concerns this clone: One base away lies a much larger clone, so this may be a sequencing read error. The chain combines TRBV5-1 with TRBJ1-1; D not certain. With 2 bases removed from V and 1 base from J, the gap between germline ends came to 6 bases. Germline V gene lookup returns CDR1 SGHRS and CDR2 YFSETQ. This CDR3 contains 13 residues. CDR3 DNA: TGCGCCAGCAGCTTCACAGAGAACACTGAAGCTTTCTTT. This translates into CASSFTENTEAFF.

A few counts support this clone. The chain combines TRBV5-5 with TRBJ1-1; D is unresolved. This CDR3 contains 13 residues. Trimming left V 0 bases short and J 3 bases short, with 6 bases between. CDR1 is SGHKS, CDR2 YYEKEE, per germline (reference sequence). CDR3 loop: CASSLERDTEAFF. The CDR3, as DNA: TGTGCCAGCAGCTTGGAGAGGGACACTGAAGCTTTCTTT.

This clone occurred once. V gene TRBV27 combines with J gene TRBJ2-2; 11 bases are shared with TRBD2. CDR3 size: 18 residues. Germline V gene sequence: CDR1 MNHEY, CDR2 SMNVEV (reference sequence). Unmatched junction bases numbered 9, after V lost 5 bases and J lost 1 base. The CDR3 region is CASSPLRLAGQNTGELFF. The DNA for the CDR3 is TGTGCCAGCAGTCCTCTAAGACTAGCGGGGCAGAACACCGGGGAGCTGTTTTTT.

This clone was counted only a few times. The sample has other DNA sequences that encode this CDR3 too. This rearrangement joins TRBV30 to TRBJ1-2; D call uncertain. V lost 2 bases, J lost 0 bases, and 1 base lay in between. There are 11 residues in the CDR3. In germline, CDR1 is GTSNPN, CDR2 SVGIG (reference sequence). The CDR3 loop reads CAWSTNYGYTF. CDR3 DNA sequence: TGTGCCTGGAGTACTAACTATGGCTACACCTTC. The full variable domain, in which reference TRBV30 and TRBJ1-2 provide the parts outside the CDR3, is SQTIHQWPATLVQPVGSPLSLECTVEGTSNPNLYWYRQAAGRGLQLLFYSVGIGQISSEVPQNLSASRPQDRQFILSSKKLLLSDSGFYLCAWSTNYGYTFGSGTRLTVV.

Only one count was recorded for this clone. J is TRBJ1-4 and V is TRBV29-1, with D possibly matching TRBD1 (5 bases). Trimming removed 6 bases from V and 8 bases from J, with 10 bases in between. CDR3 size: 11 residues. Germline V gene lookup returns CDR1 SQVTM and CDR2 ANQGSEA. The CDR3 spells CSVDDREKLFF. The CDR3 coding sequence is TGCAGCGTAGACGACAGAGAAAAACTGTTTTTT.

The V call is TRBV7-8, the J call TRBJ1-5; D remains unclear. CDR1 and CDR2 (germline): SGHVS, FQNEAQ. The ends were cut back, 6 bases at V and 3 bases at J, with 15 bases in the middle. CDR3 length: 15 amino acids. The CDR3 DNA follows: TGTGCCAGCAGGGCTGGTTGGTTGACCAATCAGCCCCAGCATTTT. The encoded protein is CASRAGWLTNQPQHF.

The rearrangement joins TRBV18 to TRBJ2-1, with a tentative D call TRBD1 (5 bases). This CDR3 comprises 15 residues. Germline V CDR1 and CDR2: KGHSH, LQKENI. Trimming took 5 bases from V and 10 from J, leaving 21 bases between them. CDR3 amino acids: CASSSQGTREKEQFF. CDR3 bases: TGTGCCAGCTCATCCCAGGGTACTCGCGAGAAGGAGCAGTTCTTC. The full variable domain, its missing parts supplied by reference TRBV18 and TRBJ2-1, is NAGVMQNPRHLVRRRGQEARLRCSPMKGHSHVYWYRQLPEEGLKFMVYLQKENIIDESGMPKERFSAEFPKEGPSILRIQQVVRGDSAAYFCASSSQGTREKEQFFGPGTRLTVL.

J is TRBJ2-7 and V is TRBV6-6, with 8 bases that match TRBD1. The CDR3 runs to 15 residues. The germline V gene encodes CDR1 MNHNY and CDR2 SVGAGI (reference sequence). The ends lost 7 bases at V and 0 bases at J; junction bases unmatched: 8. The CDR3: CASNDNRGSSYEQYF. The CDR3, as DNA: TGTGCCAGCAACGACAACAGGGGGAGCTCCTACGAGCAGTACTTC.

The V gene is TRBV10-2, the J gene TRBJ1-5, with D unclear. Germline CDR1 and CDR2: WSHSY and SAAADI. This CDR3 region has 15 residues. V lost 5 bases and J lost 1, with 12 bases in between. The chain's CDR3 is CASSTTSRSNQPQHF. The CDR3, as DNA: TGCGCCAGCAGTACGACAAGCCGAAGCAATCAGCCCCAGCATTTT.

The rearrangement links TRBV28 to TRBJ1-1, with 8 bases that match TRBD1. This CDR3 contains 15 residues. Losses at the gene ends were 6 bases for V and 7 bases for J; bases not matched to a gene: 13. Germline CDR1 and CDR2: MDHEN and SYDVKM. The CDR3 loop is CASSTTGGGRSEAFF. CDR3 DNA sequence: TGTGCCAGCAGCACCACAGGGGGGGGCCGAAGTGAAGCTTTCTTT.

This clone was counted between two and nine times. The chain joins TRBV7-8 to TRBJ2-5, with a weak D call TRBD1 (6 bases). Germline V gene data show CDR1 as SGHVS and CDR2 as FQNEAQ. There are 14 residues in the CDR3. Trimming shortened V by 1 base and J by 5 bases, and 11 bases separated the two germline ends. CDR3 sequence (DNA): TGTGCCAGCAGCTTAGTGGGGGCGCGGGAGACCCAGTACTTC. Amino acids: CASSLVGARETQYF.

The chain couples TRBV5-4 to TRBJ1-2, with TRBD1 as a possible D gene (6 bases). The V gene lost 4 bases and the J gene lost 5 bases, with 15 bases spanning the gap. CDR3 length: 14 amino acids. Germline-derived CDR1 and CDR2 are SGHNT and YYREEE (reference sequence). CDR3 in amino acids: CASSTAGAAYGYTF. CDR3 DNA: TGTGCCAGCAGCACCGCGGGGGCAGCATATGGCTACACCTTC.

This clone was recorded at least ten times. This CDR3 is also generated by other DNA sequences in the sample. This sequence joins TRBV27 and TRBJ2-1; TRBD2 matches 7 bases. Looked up from germline, CDR1 is MNHEY and CDR2 is SMNVEV (reference sequence). The J segment lost 4 bases and the V segment lost 0 bases, leaving 3 bases of the junction unmatched. The length of the CDR3 is 15 residues. The CDR3 is CASSLSSGYYNEQFF. CDR3 sequence (DNA): TGTGCCAGCAGTTTATCTAGCGGGTATTACAATGAGCAGTTCTTC.

The rearrangement links TRBV5-1 to TRBJ2-3; tentatively, D is TRBD1 (5 bases). CDR1 is SGHRS and CDR2 is YFSETQ in the germline V gene. With 4 bases removed from V and 1 base from J, the gap between germline ends came to 10 bases. There are 14 residues in the CDR3. CDR3 amino acids: CASSEPQGTDTQYF. In DNA form, the CDR3 reads TGCGCCAGCAGCGAACCACAGGGCACAGATACGCAGTATTTT.

In its sample, this clone was seen a few times. V and J are TRBV18 and TRBJ2-7; 7 positions agree with TRBD1. The CDR3 is 14 amino acids. V was pared by 5 bases and J by 0 bases, with 4 bases of the junction left unmatched. CDR1 is KGHSH and CDR2 is LQKENI in the germline V gene. CDR3 DNA sequence: TGTGCCAGCTCATCGGGACAGTCCTCCTACGAGCAGTACTTC. It specifies CASSSGQSSYEQYF.

This clone came up a few times. V gene TRBV7-2 combines with J gene TRBJ2-2; the D gene is possibly TRBD2 (5 bases). Germline CDR1 reads SGHTA; CDR2 reads FQGNSA. V shed 4 bases and J shed 1 base, with 13 bases lying between them. CDR3 length: 16 residues. CDR3 bases: TGTGCCAGCAGCTGGCGGGCGTCTGTGAACACCGGGGAGCTGTTTTTT. Translated, it gives CASSWRASVNTGELFF.

This clone was found once. The genes are TRBV18 and TRBJ1-2; tentatively, D is TRBD1 (5 bases). Looked up from germline, CDR1 is KGHSH and CDR2 is LQKENI. The CDR3 is 14 amino acids. V lost 3 bases, J lost 7 bases, and 15 bases lay in between. The CDR3, as DNA: TGTGCCAGCTCACCCCCGGAGGGACTGCGTGGCTACACCTTC. As protein: CASSPPEGLRGYTF.

The genes are TRBV27 and TRBJ2-3; D is perhaps TRBD2 (7 bases). V was clipped by 6 bases and J by 0 bases, with 16 bases between them. The CDR3 totals 16 residues. The germline V gene has CDR1 MNHEY and CDR2 SMNVEV (reference sequence). CDR3: CASRQGLAVSTDTQYF. Written as DNA, the CDR3 is TGTGCCAGCAGACAGGGTCTAGCGGTTAGCACAGATACGCAGTATTTT.

The chain employs TRBV29-1 and TRBJ2-3; D may be TRBD1 (5 bases). Germline V lookup: CDR1 SQVTM, CDR2 ANQGSEA. The germline V and J ends were trimmed by 2 bases and 8 bases, with 11 bases remaining between them. The CDR3 consists of 12 residues. CDR3 in DNA: TGCAGCGTTGAAACCTGGGGCCCTACGCAGTATTTT. It specifies CSVETWGPTQYF.

V gene TRBV7-8 combines with J gene TRBJ1-5, with D possibly being TRBD1 (5 bases). The CDR3 loop spans 13 amino acids. The V end was cut by 6 bases, the J end by 4 bases, with 10 bases between. CDR1 and CDR2 from the germline V gene are SGHVS and FQNEAQ. The CDR3 sequence is CASRGRGNQPQHF. The DNA of the CDR3 is TGTGCCAGCAGGGGGAGGGGTAATCAGCCCCAGCATTTT.

This chain uses TRBV11-2 with TRBJ2-7, with 10 bases that match TRBD2. Trimming removed 5 bases from V and 4 bases from J; junction bases left unmatched: 8. Germline V gene sequence: CDR1 SGHAT, CDR2 FQNNGV. CDR3 length: 15 residues. The CDR3 DNA is TGTGCCAGCAGCAACCAAGCGGGAGGGCCTTACGAGCAGTACTTC. Translated: CASSNQAGGPYEQYF.

This clone was recorded at least ten times. The chain recombines TRBV7-6 with TRBJ1-4, with 10 bases identical to TRBD1. V gave up 5 bases and J gave up 8 bases; unmatched junction bases: 11. Germline V gives CDR1 SGHVS, CDR2 FNYEAQ. This CDR3 spans 16 amino acids. Here the CDR3 reads CASSLRPGTGDEKLFF. In nucleotides, the CDR3 is TGTGCCAGCAGCCTCCGCCCCGGGACAGGGGACGAAAAACTGTTTTTT.

This clone was seen a handful of times. This chain connects TRBV2 to TRBJ2-7; D is unresolved. This CDR3 comprises 14 residues. Germline assignment: CDR1 SNHLY and CDR2 FYNNEI. The V end lost 2 bases, the J end lost 5 bases, and 13 bases lay between the germline ends. The CDR3 bases are TGTGCCAGCAGTGAATTGGAGTTGAGGAACGAGCAGTACTTC. This codes for CASSELELRNEQYF.

The CDR3 DNA reads as TGTGCCAGTAGCACGGGACAGGGCGCTGAAAAACTGTTTTTT. It translates to CASSTGQGAEKLFF. The chain is built from TRBV28 and TRBJ1-4, with TRBD1 matching over 9 bases. The CDR3 covers 14 residues. J was trimmed by 7 bases and V by 9 bases; bases with no gene match: 9. The V gene's germline CDR1 is MDHEN and CDR2 SYDVKM.

The chain has TRBV2 and TRBJ2-5; 9 bases line up with TRBD1. Per germline, CDR1 SNHLY and CDR2 FYNNEI. V dropped 7 bases and J dropped 3; count of bases not matched to a gene: 9. This CDR3 contains 15 residues. The CDR3 coding sequence is TGTGCCAGCACCGAACAGGGACAGGGCGAAGAGACCCAGTACTTC. This codes for CASTEQGQGEETQYF.

The chain is built from TRBV6-6 and TRBJ2-7, with 8 nucleotides matching TRBD1. J gave up 5 bases and V 1 base, and 1 base lay outside the gene matches. The CDR3 length is 13 residues. In germline, CDR1 is MNHNY, CDR2 SVGAGI (reference sequence). The CDR3, as DNA: TGTGCCAGCAGTTACTGGACAGGGAACGAGCAGTACTTC. It codes for CASSYWTGNEQYF.

This chain links TRBV7-9 with TRBJ2-2; no firm D call. Per germline, CDR1 SEHNR and CDR2 FQNEAQ (reference sequence). V shed 5 bases and J shed 0 bases, with 13 bases lying between them. This CDR3 region has 16 residues. CDR3 amino acids: CASSRFPFANTGELFF. DNA for the CDR3: TGTGCCAGCAGCCGATTCCCGTTCGCGAACACCGGGGAGCTGTTTTTT.